The next 9 T cell receptor beta chains were all read from a single sample in a study of blood T cell repertoires in COVID-19. Profiling relied on immunoSEQ multiplex PCR, and the TCRdb table lists in-frame clones only, not all of them. In the table there are about 260,000 clones, about nine tenths of which are singletons. Sequencing was performed on peripheral blood. These receptors originate from a woman in her thirties or forties who had recovered from COVID-19.

The CDR3 spells CASSLVAGAGETQYF. The CDR3 DNA reads as TGTGCCAGCAGCTTAGTAGCGGGGGCGGGGGAGACCCAGTACTTC. The chain employs TRBV7-9 and TRBJ2-5; TRBD2 aligns across 9 bases. The junction had 5 bases not matched to a gene; V was cut back by 1 base and J by 5 bases. The length of the CDR3 is 15 residues. Germline loops: CDR1 SEHNR, CDR2 FQNEAQ (reference sequence).

The chain uses TRBV2 and TRBJ1-4, with a weak D call TRBD1 (6 bases). Trimming shortened V by 6 bases and J by 6 bases, and 14 bases separated the two germline ends. Germline CDR1 is SNHLY and CDR2 is FYNNEI. The CDR3 has 14 amino acids. The CDR3 nucleotides read TGTGCCAGCAGACAGGGTTCGAAGGATGAAAAACTGTTTTTT. Protein: CASRQGSKDEKLFF.

The V gene is TRBV7-9, the J gene TRBJ1-1; 9 nucleotides line up with TRBD1. V dropped 6 bases and J dropped 4; count of bases not matched to a gene: 12. Germline lookup yields CDR1 SEHNR and CDR2 FQNEAQ (reference sequence). The CDR3 spans 16 residues. This CDR3 reads CASRPPGDRGGTEAFF. In DNA, the CDR3 is TGTGCCAGCAGGCCACCCGGCGACAGGGGGGGCACTGAAGCTTTCTTT.

This clone was seen a few times. The V call is TRBV18, the J call TRBJ1-3; 9 bases are shared with TRBD1. Trimming took 3 bases from V and 5 from J; bases not matched to a gene: 5. Germline V gene data show CDR1 as KGHSH and CDR2 as LQKENI. The CDR3 totals 15 residues. The chain's CDR3 is CASSPGQGGRNTIYF. The DNA of the CDR3 is TGTGCCAGCTCACCGGGACAGGGCGGGAGAAACACCATATATTTT.

V usage is TRBV27 and J usage is TRBJ2-1; D is unclear. Per germline, CDR1 MNHEY and CDR2 SMNVEV (reference sequence). V was cut by 2 bases and J by 3 bases, with 8 bases left in between. The CDR3 totals 14 residues. CDR3 protein: CASSLGQVYNEQFF. DNA for the CDR3: TGTGCCAGCAGTTTAGGGCAGGTCTACAATGAGCAGTTCTTC.

The chain links TRBV5-1 to TRBJ2-5; 10 positions agree with TRBD2. The CDR3 is made up of 15 amino acids. Germline loops: CDR1 SGHRS, CDR2 YFSETQ. With V trimmed by 4 bases and J by 2 bases, 5 bases remained unmatched. The CDR3 here is CASSLVLAGQETQYF. The CDR3 region has the DNA TGCGCCAGCAGCCTCGTACTAGCGGGGCAAGAGACCCAGTACTTC.

This chain links TRBV18 with TRBJ2-2, with 8 bases lining up with TRBD1. The V gene's germline CDR1 is KGHSH and CDR2 LQKENI. This CDR3 is 15 amino acids long. Trimming took 4 bases from V and 6 from J; bases not matched to a gene: 7. The CDR3 bases are TGTGCCAGCTCACTTAATCAGGGGGCCGCCGGGGAGCTGTTTTTT. Its protein is CASSLNQGAAGELFF.

This clone has just a few counts. V is TRBV27 and J is TRBJ2-5; weak D call: TRBD2 (6 bases). CDR1 is MNHEY and CDR2 is SMNVEV in the germline V gene (reference sequence). This CDR3 has 14 residues. Trimming left V 5 bases short and J 0 bases short, with 10 bases between. The chain's CDR3 is CASSITSHQETQYF. The DNA of the CDR3 is TGTGCCAGCAGTATTACTAGCCACCAAGAGACCCAGTACTTC.

The V gene is TRBV6-6, the J gene TRBJ1-2; TRBD1 might be the D (5 bases). Germline V lookup: CDR1 MNHNY, CDR2 SVGAGI (reference sequence). With 4 bases removed from V and 5 bases from J, the gap between germline ends came to 17 bases. The CDR3 is made up of 15 amino acids. The CDR3 loop reads CASSSPWAGPYGYTF. DNA of the CDR3: TGTGCCAGCAGTTCCCCCTGGGCGGGGCCGTATGGCTACACCTTC.